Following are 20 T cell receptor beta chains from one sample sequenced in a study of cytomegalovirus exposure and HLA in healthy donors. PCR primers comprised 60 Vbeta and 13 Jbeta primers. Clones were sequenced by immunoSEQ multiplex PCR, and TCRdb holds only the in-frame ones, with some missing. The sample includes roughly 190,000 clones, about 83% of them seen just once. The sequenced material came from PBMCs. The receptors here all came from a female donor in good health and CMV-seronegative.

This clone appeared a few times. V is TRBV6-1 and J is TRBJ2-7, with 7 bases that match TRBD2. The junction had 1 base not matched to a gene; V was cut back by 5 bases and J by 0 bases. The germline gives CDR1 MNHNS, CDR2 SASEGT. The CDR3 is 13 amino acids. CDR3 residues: CASSRGGSYEQYF. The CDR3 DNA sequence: TGTGCCAGCAGTCGCGGGGGCTCCTACGAGCAGTACTTC.

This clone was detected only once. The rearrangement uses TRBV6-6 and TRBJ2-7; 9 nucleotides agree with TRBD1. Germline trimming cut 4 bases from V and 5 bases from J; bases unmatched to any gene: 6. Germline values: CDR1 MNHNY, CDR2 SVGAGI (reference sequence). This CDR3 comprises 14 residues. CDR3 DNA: TGTGCCAGCAGTTGGACAGGGGTCGGCAACGAGCAGTACTTC. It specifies CASSWTGVGNEQYF.

CDR3 coding DNA: TGTGCCAGCAGTTACTCGCTAGCGCCCCACTACGAGCAGTACTTC. This codes for CASSYSLAPHYEQYF. The rearrangement joins TRBV6-6 to TRBJ2-7; D perhaps matches TRBD2 (6 bases). CDR3 length: 15 amino acids. Trimming removed 0 bases at V and 3 bases at J, with 12 bases between. Germline V gene lookup returns CDR1 MNHNY and CDR2 SVGAGI (reference sequence).

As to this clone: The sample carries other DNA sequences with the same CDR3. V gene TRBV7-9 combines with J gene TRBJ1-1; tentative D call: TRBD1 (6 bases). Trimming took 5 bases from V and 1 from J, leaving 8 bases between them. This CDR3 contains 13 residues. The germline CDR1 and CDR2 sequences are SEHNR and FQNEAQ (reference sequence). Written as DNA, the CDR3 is TGTGCCAGCAGCCTACAGGGGAACACTGAAGCTTTCTTT. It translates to CASSLQGNTEAFF.

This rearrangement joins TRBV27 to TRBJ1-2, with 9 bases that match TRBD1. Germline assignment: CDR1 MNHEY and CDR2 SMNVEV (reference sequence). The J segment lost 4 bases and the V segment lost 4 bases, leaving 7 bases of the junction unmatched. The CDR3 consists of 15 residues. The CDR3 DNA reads TGTGCCAGCAGTTGGGGGGGGACAGGGAGCTATGGCTACACCTTC. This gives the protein CASSWGGTGSYGYTF.

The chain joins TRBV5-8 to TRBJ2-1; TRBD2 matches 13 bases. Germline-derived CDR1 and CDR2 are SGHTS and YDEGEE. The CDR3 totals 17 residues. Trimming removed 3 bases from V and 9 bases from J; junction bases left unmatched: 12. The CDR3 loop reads CASSSYLLAGGPGEQFF. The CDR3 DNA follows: TGTGCCAGCAGCTCCTACCTACTAGCGGGGGGGCCGGGTGAGCAGTTCTTC.

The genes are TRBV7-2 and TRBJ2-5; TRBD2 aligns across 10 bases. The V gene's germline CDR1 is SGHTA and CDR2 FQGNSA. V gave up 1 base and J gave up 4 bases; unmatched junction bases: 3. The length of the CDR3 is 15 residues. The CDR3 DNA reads TGTGCCAGCAGCTTAGTGGCTAGCGGGAGAGAGACCCAGTACTTC. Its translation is CASSLVASGRETQYF.

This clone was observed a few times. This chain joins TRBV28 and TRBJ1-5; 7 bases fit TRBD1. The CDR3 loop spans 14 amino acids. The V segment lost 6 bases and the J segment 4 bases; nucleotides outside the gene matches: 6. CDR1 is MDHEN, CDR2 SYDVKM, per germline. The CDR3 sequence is CASRQPGQNQPQHF. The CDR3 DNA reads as TGTGCCAGCAGACAACCGGGACAGAATCAGCCCCAGCATTTT. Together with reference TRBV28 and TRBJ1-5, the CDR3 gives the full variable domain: DVKVTQSSRYLVKRTGEKVFLECVQDMDHENMFWYRQDPGLGLRLIYFSYDVKMKEKGDIPEGYSVSREKKERFSLILESASTNQTSMYLCASRQPGQNQPQHFGDGTRLSIL.

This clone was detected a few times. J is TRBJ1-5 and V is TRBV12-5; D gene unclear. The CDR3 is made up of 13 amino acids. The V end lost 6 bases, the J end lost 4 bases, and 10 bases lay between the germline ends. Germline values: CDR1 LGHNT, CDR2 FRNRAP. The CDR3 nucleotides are TGTGCTAGTGGGTGGGCGTTTAATCAGCCCCAGCATTTT. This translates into CASGWAFNQPQHF.

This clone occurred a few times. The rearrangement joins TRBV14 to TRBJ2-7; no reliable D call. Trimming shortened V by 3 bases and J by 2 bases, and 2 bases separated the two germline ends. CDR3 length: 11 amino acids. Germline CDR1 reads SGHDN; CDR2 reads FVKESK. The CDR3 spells CASSHTYEQYF. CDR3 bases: TGTGCCAGCAGCCATACCTACGAGCAGTACTTC. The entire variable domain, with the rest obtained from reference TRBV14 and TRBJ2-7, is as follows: EAGVTQFPSHSVIEKGQTVTLRCDPISGHDNLYWYRRVMGKEIKFLLHFVKESKQDESGMPNNRFLAERTGGTYSTLKVQPAELEDSGVYFCASSHTYEQYFGPGTRLTVT.

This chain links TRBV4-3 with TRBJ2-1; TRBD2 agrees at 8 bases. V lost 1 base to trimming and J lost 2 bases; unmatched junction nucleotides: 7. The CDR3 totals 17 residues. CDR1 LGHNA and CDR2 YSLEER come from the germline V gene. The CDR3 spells CASSQAPTGGAYNEQFF. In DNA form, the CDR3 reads TGCGCCAGCAGCCAAGCCCCAACGGGGGGGGCCTACAATGAGCAGTTCTTC.

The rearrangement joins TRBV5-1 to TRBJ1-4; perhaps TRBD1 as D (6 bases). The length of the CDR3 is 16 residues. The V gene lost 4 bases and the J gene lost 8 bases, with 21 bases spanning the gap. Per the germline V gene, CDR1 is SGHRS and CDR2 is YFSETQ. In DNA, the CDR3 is TGCGCCAGCAGCACCGGGGAGGGGGGGCCGGAAGAAAAACTGTTTTTT. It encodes CASSTGEGGPEEKLFF. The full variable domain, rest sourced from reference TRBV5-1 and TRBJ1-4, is KAGVTQTPRYLIKTRGQQVTLSCSPISGHRSVSWYQQTPGQGLQFLFEYFSETQRNKGNFPGRFSGRQFSNSRSEMNVSTLELGDSALYLCASSTGEGGPEEKLFFGSGTQLSVL.

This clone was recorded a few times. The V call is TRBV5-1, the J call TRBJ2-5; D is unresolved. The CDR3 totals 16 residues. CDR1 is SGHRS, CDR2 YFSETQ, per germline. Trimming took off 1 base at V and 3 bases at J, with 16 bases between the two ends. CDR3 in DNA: TGCGCCAGCAGCTTGACTCCCCTAACGGGTGAAGAGACCCAGTACTTC. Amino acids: CASSLTPLTGEETQYF.

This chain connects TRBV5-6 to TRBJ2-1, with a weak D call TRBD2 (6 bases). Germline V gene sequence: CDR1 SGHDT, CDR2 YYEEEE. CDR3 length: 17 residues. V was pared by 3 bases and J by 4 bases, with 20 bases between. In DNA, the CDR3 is TGTGCCAGCAGCTATGGGGGGATGGGACCGAATTACAATGAGCAGTTCTTC. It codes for CASSYGGMGPNYNEQFF.

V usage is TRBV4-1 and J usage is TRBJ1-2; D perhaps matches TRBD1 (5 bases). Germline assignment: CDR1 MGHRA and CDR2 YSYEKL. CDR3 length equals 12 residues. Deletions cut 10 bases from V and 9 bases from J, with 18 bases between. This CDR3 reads CATSDSRVSYTF. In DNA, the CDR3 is TGCGCCACCTCAGACAGCCGCGTTAGCTACACCTTC.

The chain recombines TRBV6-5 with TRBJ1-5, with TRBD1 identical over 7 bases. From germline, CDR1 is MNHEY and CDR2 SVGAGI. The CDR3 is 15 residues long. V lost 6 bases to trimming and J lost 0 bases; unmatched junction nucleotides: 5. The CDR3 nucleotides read TGTGCCAGCAGAAAAACAGGGGATAGCAATCAGCCCCAGCATTTT. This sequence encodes CASRKTGDSNQPQHF.

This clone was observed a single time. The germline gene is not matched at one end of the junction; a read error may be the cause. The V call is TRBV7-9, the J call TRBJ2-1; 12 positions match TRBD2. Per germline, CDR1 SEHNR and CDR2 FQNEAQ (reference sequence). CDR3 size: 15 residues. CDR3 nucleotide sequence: TGTTCCAGCAGATCCTCCCCCCTAGCGGGAGGGTTGGAGTTCTTC. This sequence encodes CSSRSSPLAGGLEFF.

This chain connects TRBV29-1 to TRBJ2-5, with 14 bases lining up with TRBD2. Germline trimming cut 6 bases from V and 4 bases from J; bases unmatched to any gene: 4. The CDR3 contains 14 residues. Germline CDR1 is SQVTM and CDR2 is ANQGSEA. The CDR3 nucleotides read TGCAGCGTCTCGGGACTAGCGGGAGTAGAGACCCAGTACTTC. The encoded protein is CSVSGLAGVETQYF.

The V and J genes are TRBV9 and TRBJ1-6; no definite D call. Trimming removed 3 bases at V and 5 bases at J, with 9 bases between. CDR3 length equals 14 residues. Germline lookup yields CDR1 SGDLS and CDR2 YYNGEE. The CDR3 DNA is TGTGCCAGCAGCGCCATCGACAATAATTCACCCCTCCACTTT. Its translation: CASSAIDNNSPLHF.

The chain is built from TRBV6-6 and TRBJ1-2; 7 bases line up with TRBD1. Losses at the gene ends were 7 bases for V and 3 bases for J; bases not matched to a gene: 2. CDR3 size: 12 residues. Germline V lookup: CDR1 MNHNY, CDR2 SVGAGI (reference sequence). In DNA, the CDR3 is TGTGCCAGCAACCAGGGGGACTATGGCTACACCTTC. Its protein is CASNQGDYGYTF.